The 14 T cell receptor beta chains given below trace back to one sample, sequenced in a study of tissue T cells after allogeneic stem cell transplantation. Some clones are missing from TCRdb's copy, which holds only in-frame ones; the method was immunoSEQ multiplex PCR. The profile shows 3,000 to 4,000 clones, 50% of them singletons. Time point noted: mouse harvest day 14 after allogeneic transplant. Mouse grafts combined 10^7 T-cell-depleted bone marrow cells with 10^6 splenic CD5+ T cells. Sequenced material: gut tissue. These receptors were obtained from a female BALB/c mouse given C57BL/6 T cells with graft-versus-host disease after an allogeneic hematopoietic cell transplant.

A word on this clone: Gene and germline names: mouse. The sequenced fragment ends 1 residue before the CDR3 boundary, so the rest is inferred from the germline J gene. The V call is TRBV12-2, the J call TRBJ1-2; 11 bases agree with TRBD1. Trimming took 1 base from V and 4 from J; bases not matched to a gene: 4. Germline CDR1 is SGHLS and CDR2 is HYDKME. CDR3 length: 15 residues. The CDR3 here is CASSLGQGASSDYTF. The DNA read from the CDR3 is TGTGCCAGCTCTCTTGGACAGGGGGCGAGCTCCGACTACACC.

In its sample, this clone was seen once. The listed genes are named as in mouse. The sequence runs out 1 residue before the end of the CDR3; the remainder is reconstructed from the germline J gene. The rearrangement joins TRBV3 to TRBJ2-1, with 8 bases aligning to TRBD2. The CDR3 spans 14 residues. V was pared by 6 bases and J by 3 bases, with 4 bases of the junction left unmatched. Germline V gives CDR1 SNHLY, CDR2 FYNGKV (reference sequence). The CDR3 sequence: CASRPDWGYAEQFF. The CDR3 bases that were read are TGTGCCAGCAGACCAGACTGGGGCTATGCTGAGCAGTTC.

To note about this clone: Gene names denote mouse genes. The read comes to an end 1 residue before the CDR3 does, leaving the germline J gene to fill in the end. This chain links TRBV26 with TRBJ2-5; 10 bases match TRBD1. J gave up 8 bases and V 2 bases, and 4 bases lay outside the gene matches. The CDR3 is made up of 14 amino acids. Germline CDR1 is KGHPV and CDR2 is FQNQEV (reference sequence). The CDR3 loop reads CASSLGTGVGTQYF. CDR3 DNA (partial): TGTGCCAGCAGTCTGGGGACAGGGGTTGGCACCCAGTAC.

Remarks on this clone: Mouse names are used for the genes. The CDR3 spells CASSRQVNQDTQYF. CDR3 DNA, as far as it was read: TGTGCCAGCAGTCGACAGGTTAACCAAGACACCCAGTAC. V usage is TRBV26 and J usage is TRBJ2-5; a weak D match, TRBD1 (6 bases). The read stops 1 residue short of the end of the CDR3; the missing end is completed from the germline J gene. Looked up from germline, CDR1 is KGHPV and CDR2 is FQNQEV (reference sequence). The CDR3 contains 14 residues. Between the trimmed V and J ends, which lost 4 bases and 0 bases, there was a span of 8 bases.

Turning to this clone: Genes here carry mouse names. Read coverage stops 1 residue before the CDR3 terminus; the germline J gene supplies the remainder. This chain uses TRBV23 with TRBJ2-4; the table's D gene call, TRBD1, was not cross checked with the DNA. The CDR3 is made up of 13 amino acids. Germline CDR1 KGHTA, CDR2 FQNQQP. The CDR3 DNA, read in part, is TGCTCCAGCAGTCCCAGTAGTCAAAACACCTTGTAC. Protein product: CSSSPSSQNTLY. The complete CDR3 sequence is CSSSPSSQNTLYF.

A note on this clone: Each gene name is a mouse one. The CDR3 extends 1 residue past the end of the read, so its final part is completed from the germline J gene. The chain couples TRBV23 to TRBJ2-7; the table's D call TRBD1 went unverified against the DNA. The V gene's germline CDR1 is KGHTA and CDR2 FQNQQP. CDR3 length: 12 amino acids. Incomplete CDR3 DNA: TGCTCCAGCAGCCCGGGACAGTATGAACAGTAC. This codes for CSSSPGQYEQY. The whole CDR3 protein reads CSSSPGQYEQYF.

Concerning this clone: Gene and germline names: mouse. The sample carries other DNA sequences with the same CDR3. The CDR3 loop is CASSLAETLYF. The sequenced part of the CDR3 DNA is TGTGCCAGCTCCCTCGCAGAAACGCTGTAT. This chain uses TRBV26 with TRBJ2-3, with D unclear. The read comes to an end 1 residue before the CDR3 does, leaving the germline J gene to fill in the end. The CDR3 sequence is 11 residues long. The V and J ends lost 8 bases and 3 bases respectively, with 6 bases between them. CDR1 and CDR2 from the germline V gene are KGHPV and FQNQEV (reference sequence).

By share, this clone ranks as large (0.1 to 1%). Mouse gene names apply. The observed sequence ends 1 residue before the CDR3 terminus, with the missing tail filled in from the germline J gene. This chain connects TRBV13-1 to TRBJ2-5; D is uncertain. The length of the CDR3 is 11 residues. Trimming stripped 1 base from V and 6 bases from J, with 3 bases between. Germline V CDR1 and CDR2: NSHNY, SYGAGN. The DNA read from the CDR3 is TGTGCCAGCAGTGATCGGGACACCCAGTAC. Its translation: CASSDRDTQY. The CDR3 in full is CASSDRDTQYF.

To note about this clone: Genes and germline are mouse. The read finishes 1 residue shy of the CDR3 end, and the germline J gene is used to complete it. The rearrangement joins TRBV26 to TRBJ2-5; 10 bases agree with TRBD2. Per germline, CDR1 KGHPV and CDR2 FQNQEV (reference sequence). The V and J ends lost 6 bases and 2 bases, in that order; junction bases with no gene match: 5. The length of the CDR3 is 15 residues. CDR3 bases read: TGTGCCAGCAGCCCCGACTGGGGGGCCCAAGACACCCAGTAC. Translation gives CASSPDWGAQDTQY. The whole CDR3 region reads CASSPDWGAQDTQYF.

There are a few counts of this clone. Genes here carry mouse names. The read stops 1 residue short of the end of the CDR3; the missing end is completed from the germline J gene. The rearrangement links TRBV14 to TRBJ2-1; D is possibly TRBD1 (5 bases). The CDR3 sequence is 13 residues long. The germline V gene has CDR1 SGHDT and CDR2 FRDEAV. V was cut by 5 bases and J by 0 bases, with 6 bases left in between. The covered CDR3 bases are TGTGCCAGCAGGGACAATAACTATGCTGAGCAGTTC. It translates to CASRDNNYAEQF. The whole CDR3 reads CASRDNNYAEQFF.

A word on this clone: Here the gene names and germline are mouse. The DNA ends 1 residue before the CDR3 does, and the rest of the CDR3 is filled in from the germline J gene. J is TRBJ2-7 and V is TRBV13-3, with 7 bases that match TRBD1. CDR3 length: 11 amino acids. The trim removed 6 bases at V and 6 bases at J, leaving 3 bases unmatched. The germline gives CDR1 NNHDY, CDR2 SYVADS. The CDR3 sequence is CASTTGAEQYF. The part of the CDR3 DNA that was read is TGTGCCAGCACCACAGGGGCTGAACAGTAC.

Remarks on this clone: Gene and germline names: mouse. The read halts 1 residue ahead of the CDR3 end, with the missing end drawn from the germline J gene. J is TRBJ2-7 and V is TRBV20; D possibly corresponds to TRBD1 (5 bases). The CDR3 contains 12 residues. CDR1 is GFQATS and CDR2 is STVNSAI in the germline V gene. V lost 1 base, J lost 4 bases, and 8 bases lay in between. The chain's CDR3 is CGARGQTYEQYF. Incomplete CDR3 DNA: TGTGGTGCTAGGGGACAGACATATGAACAGTAC.

This clone was seen only a few times. These gene names are mouse names. The CDR3 spells CSSSHWGGQDTQYF. The CDR3 DNA, read in part, is TGCTCCAGCAGTCACTGGGGGGGTCAAGACACCCAGTAC. The chain links TRBV23 to TRBJ2-5; no check of the table's D call, TRBD2, against the DNA was made. The read ends 1 residue early relative to the CDR3; the germline J gene fills the gap. The germline V gene encodes CDR1 KGHTA and CDR2 FQNQQP. The length of the CDR3 is 14 residues. The complete variable domain, with remaining parts taken from reference TRBV23 and TRBJ2-5, reads DAAVTQKPRYLIKMKGQEAEMKCIPEKGHTAVFWYQQKQSKELKFLIYFQNQQPLDQIDMVKERFSAVCPSSSLCSLGIRTCEAEDSALYLCSSSHWGGQDTQYFGPGTRLLVL.

As regards this clone: All gene names here are mouse names. The read terminates 1 residue ahead of where the CDR3 ends, so the germline J gene completes it. The gene calls are TRBV15 and TRBJ2-7; TRBD2 matches 10 bases. The CDR3 runs to 12 residues. Germline assignment: CDR1 SGHND and CDR2 FRSKSL. J was trimmed by 6 bases and V by 6 bases; bases with no gene match: 2. CDR3 DNA, as far as it was read: TGTGCCAGCAGAAACTGGGGGGGTGAACAGTAC. Protein sequence: CASRNWGGEQY. The full CDR3 protein reads CASRNWGGEQYF.